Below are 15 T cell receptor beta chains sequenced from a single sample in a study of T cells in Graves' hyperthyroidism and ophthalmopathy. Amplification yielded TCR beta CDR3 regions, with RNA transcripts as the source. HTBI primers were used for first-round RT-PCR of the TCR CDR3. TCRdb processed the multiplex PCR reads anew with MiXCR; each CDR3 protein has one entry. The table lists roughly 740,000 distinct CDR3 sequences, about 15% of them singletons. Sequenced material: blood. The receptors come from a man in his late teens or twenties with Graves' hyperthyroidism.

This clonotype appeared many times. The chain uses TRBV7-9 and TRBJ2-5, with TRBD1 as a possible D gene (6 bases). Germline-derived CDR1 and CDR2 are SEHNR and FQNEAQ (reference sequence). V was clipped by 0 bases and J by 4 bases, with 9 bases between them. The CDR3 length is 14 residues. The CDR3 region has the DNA TGTGCCAGCAGCTTAGCGACAGGTCTAGAGACCCAGTACTTC. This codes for CASSLATGLETQYF.

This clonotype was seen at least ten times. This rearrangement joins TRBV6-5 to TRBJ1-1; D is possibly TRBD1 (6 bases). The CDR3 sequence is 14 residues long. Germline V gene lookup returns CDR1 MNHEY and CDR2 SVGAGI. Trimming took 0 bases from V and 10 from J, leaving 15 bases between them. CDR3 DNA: TGTGCCAGCAGTTACTCGGGCAGGGGAGGTCGAGCTTTCTTT. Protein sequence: CASSYSGRGGRAFF.

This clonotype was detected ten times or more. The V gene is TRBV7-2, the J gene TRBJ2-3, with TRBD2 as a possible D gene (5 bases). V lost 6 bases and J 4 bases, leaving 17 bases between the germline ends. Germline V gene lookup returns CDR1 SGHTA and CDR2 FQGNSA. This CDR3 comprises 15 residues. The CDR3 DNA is TGTGCCAGCAGGGACGGACTTACCACAGCAGATACGCAGTATTTT. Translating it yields CASRDGLTTADTQYF.

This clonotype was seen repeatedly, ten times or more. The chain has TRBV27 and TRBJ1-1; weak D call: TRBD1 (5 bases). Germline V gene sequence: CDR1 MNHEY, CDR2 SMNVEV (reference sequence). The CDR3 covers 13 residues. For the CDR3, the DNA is TGTGCAGCGATGGGGCGATTGAACACTGAAGCTTTCTTT. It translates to CAAMGRLNTEAFF.

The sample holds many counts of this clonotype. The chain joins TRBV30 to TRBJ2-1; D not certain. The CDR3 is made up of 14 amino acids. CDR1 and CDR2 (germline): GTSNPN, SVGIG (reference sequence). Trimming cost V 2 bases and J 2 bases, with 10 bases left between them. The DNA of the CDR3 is TGTGCCTGGAGTCACCACAGCCCCTACAATGAGCAGTTCTTC. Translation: CAWSHHSPYNEQFF.

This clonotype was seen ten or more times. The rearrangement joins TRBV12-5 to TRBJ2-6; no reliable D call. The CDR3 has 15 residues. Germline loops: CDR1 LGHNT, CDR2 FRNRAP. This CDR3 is CAPGETTSGANVLTF. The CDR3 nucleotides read TGTGCCCCGGGCGAAACAACCTCTGGGGCCAACGTCCTGACTTTC.

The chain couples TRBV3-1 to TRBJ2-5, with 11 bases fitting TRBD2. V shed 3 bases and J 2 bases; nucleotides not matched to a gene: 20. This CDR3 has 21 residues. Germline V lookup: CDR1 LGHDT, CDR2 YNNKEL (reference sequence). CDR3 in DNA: TGTGCCAGCAGCCATGCTCCTGTGTCTATAGCGGGAGGGAAGCTTCAAGAGACCCAGTACTTC. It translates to CASSHAPVSIAGGKLQETQYF.

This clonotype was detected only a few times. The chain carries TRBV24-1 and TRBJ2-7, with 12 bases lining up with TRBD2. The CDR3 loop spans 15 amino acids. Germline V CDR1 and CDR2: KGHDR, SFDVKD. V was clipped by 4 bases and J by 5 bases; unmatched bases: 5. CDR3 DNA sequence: TGTGCCACCAGTGAGGTGACTAGCGGGAGAGACGAGCAGTACTTC. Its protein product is CATSEVTSGRDEQYF.

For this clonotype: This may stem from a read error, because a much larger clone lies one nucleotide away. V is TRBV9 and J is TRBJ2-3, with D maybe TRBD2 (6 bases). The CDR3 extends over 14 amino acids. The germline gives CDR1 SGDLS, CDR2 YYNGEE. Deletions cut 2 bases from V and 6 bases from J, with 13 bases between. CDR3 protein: CASSVVGGVDTQYF. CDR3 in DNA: TGTGCCAGCAGCGTTGTGGGAGGAGTGGATACGCAGTATTTT.

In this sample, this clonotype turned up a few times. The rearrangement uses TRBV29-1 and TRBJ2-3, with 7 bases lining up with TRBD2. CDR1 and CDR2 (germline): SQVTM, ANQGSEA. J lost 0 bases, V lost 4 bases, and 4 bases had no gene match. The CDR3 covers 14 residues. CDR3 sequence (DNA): TGCAGCGTTGCTCTAGCGGAGAGCACAGATACGCAGTATTTT. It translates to CSVALAESTDTQYF.

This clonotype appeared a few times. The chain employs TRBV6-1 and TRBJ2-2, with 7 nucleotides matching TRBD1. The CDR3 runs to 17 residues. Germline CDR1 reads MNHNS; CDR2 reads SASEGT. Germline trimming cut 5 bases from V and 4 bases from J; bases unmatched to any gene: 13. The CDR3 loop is CASSWDPRGKGTGELFF. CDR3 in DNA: TGTGCCAGCAGTTGGGACCCCAGGGGGAAGGGCACCGGGGAGCTGTTTTTT.

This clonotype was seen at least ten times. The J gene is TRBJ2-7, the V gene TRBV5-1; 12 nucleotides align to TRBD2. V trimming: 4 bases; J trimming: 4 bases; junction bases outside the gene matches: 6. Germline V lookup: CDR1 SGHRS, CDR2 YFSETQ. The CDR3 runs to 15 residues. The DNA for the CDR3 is TGCGCCAGCAGCCTCGGGACTAGCGGGTTTTACGAGCAGTACTTC. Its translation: CASSLGTSGFYEQYF.

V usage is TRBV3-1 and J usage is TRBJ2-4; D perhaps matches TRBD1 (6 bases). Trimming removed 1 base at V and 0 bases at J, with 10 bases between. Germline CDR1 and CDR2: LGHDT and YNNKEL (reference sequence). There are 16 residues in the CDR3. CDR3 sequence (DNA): TGTGCCAGCAGCCAAGCAGGGGTGGGAGCCAAAAACATTCAGTACTTC. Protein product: CASSQAGVGAKNIQYF.

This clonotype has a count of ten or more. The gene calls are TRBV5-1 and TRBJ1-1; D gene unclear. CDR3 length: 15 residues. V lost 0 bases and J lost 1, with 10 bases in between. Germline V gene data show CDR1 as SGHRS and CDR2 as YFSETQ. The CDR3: CASSLGSLGNTEAFF. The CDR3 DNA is TGCGCCAGCAGCTTGGGATCGTTGGGGAACACTGAAGCTTTCTTT.

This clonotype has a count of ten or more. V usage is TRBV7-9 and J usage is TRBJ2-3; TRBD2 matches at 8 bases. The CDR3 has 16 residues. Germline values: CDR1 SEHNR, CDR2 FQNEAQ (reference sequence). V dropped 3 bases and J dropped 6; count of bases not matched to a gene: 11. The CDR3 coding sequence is TGTGCCAGCAGCTTGAGATACAGCGGGAGTTCTGATACGCAGTATTTT. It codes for CASSLRYSGSSDTQYF.